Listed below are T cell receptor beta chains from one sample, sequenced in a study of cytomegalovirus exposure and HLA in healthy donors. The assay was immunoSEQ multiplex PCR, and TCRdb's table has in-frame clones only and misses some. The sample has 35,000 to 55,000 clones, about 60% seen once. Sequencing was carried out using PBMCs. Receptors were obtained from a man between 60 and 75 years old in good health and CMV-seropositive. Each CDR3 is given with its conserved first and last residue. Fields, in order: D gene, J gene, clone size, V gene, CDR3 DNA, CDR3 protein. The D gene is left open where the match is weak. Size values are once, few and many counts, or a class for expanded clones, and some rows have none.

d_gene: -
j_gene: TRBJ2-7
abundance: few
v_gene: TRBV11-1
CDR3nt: TGTGCCAGCAGCCAACTTTACGAGCAGTACTTC
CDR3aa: CASSQLYEQYF

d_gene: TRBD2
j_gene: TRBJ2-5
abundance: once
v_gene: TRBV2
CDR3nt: TGTGCCAGCAGAACGACTAGCGGACAAGAGACCCAGTACTTC
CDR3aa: CASRTTSGQETQYF

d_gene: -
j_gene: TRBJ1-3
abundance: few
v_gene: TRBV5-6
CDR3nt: TGTGCCAGCAGCCCGATTAGCTCTGGAAACACCATATATTTT
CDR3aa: CASSPISSGNTIYF

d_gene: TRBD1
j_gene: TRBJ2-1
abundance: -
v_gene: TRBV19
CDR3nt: TGTGCCAGTGAGACAGGGGTCGGGTTAGGTGAGCAGTTCTTC
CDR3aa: CASETGVGLGEQFF

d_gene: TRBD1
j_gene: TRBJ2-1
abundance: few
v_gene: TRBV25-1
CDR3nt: TGTGCCAGCACGGACAGGTTCAATGAGCAGTTCTTC
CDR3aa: CASTDRFNEQFF

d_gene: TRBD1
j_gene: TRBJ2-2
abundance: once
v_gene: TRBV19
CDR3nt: TGTGCCAGTAGTGGCCGGGACAGGGCCACCGGGGAGCTGTTTTTT
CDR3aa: CASSGRDRATGELFF

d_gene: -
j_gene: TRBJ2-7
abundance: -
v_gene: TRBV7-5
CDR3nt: TGTGCCAGCAGTTGGGGGGAGGGTTACGAGCAGTACTTC
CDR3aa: CASSWGEGYEQYF

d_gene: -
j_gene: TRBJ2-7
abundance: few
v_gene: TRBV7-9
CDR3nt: TGTGCCAGCAGCTTATCGCAGGGGATGAACGAGCAGTACTTC
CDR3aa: CASSLSQGMNEQYF

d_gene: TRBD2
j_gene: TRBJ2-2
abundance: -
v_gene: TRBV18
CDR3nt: TGTGCCAGCTCACCTCGACTAGCCGCCATCGGGGAGCTGTTTTTT
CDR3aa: CASSPRLAAIGELFF

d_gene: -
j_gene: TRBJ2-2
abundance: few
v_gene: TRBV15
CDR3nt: TGTGCCACCAGCAGAGATCTTTACAGAACGAACACCGGGGAGCTGTTTTTT
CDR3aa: CATSRDLYRTNTGELFF

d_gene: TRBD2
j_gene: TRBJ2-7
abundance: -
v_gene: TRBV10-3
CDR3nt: TGTGCCGCGACTAGCTTGGACGAGCAGTACTTC
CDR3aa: CAATSLDEQYF

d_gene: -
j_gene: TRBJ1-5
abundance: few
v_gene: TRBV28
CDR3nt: TGTGCCAGCAGTTTGACAGCTAATCAGCCCCAGCATTTT
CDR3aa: CASSLTANQPQHF

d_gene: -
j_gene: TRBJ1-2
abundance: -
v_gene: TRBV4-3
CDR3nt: TGCGCCAGCAGCCAAGATCCGGGGTATGGCTACACCTTC
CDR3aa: CASSQDPGYGYTF

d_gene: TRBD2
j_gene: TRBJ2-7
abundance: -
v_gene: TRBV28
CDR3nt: TGTGCCAGCAGTAAGCGGGACTCTTACTACGAGCAGTACTTC
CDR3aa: CASSKRDSYYEQYF

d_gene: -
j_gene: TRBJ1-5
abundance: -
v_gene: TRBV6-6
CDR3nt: TGTGCCAGCAGTAGGGGGAGGGAGGCTCAGCCCCAGCATTTT
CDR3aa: CASSRGREAQPQHF

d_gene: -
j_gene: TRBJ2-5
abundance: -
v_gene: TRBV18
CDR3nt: TGTGCCAGCTCACCGGGCGAGACCCAGTACTTC
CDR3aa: CASSPGETQYF

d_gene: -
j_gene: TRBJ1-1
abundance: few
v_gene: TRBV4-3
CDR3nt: TGCGCCAGCAGCCAAGCCCAGGGGAACACTGAAGCTTTCTTT
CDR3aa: CASSQAQGNTEAFF

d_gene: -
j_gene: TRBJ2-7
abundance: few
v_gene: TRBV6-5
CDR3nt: TGTGCCAGCAGTTACCGCCGAGCGGGCGAGCAGTACTTC
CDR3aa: CASSYRRAGEQYF

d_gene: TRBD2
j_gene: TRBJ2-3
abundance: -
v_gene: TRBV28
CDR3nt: TGTGCCAGCAGTTTTCCGACAGGGGGTCCTAGCGGGAGGGTCACAGATACGCAGTATTTT
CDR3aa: CASSFPTGGPSGRVTDTQYF

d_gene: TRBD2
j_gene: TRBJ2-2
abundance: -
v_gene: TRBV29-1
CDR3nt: TGCAGCGTGCAAAGCGGGAGGGCCGGGGAGCTGTTTTTT
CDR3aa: CSVQSGRAGELFF

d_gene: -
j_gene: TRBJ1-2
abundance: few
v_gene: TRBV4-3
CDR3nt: TGCGCCAGCAGCCAAGAACTGGGAGGAGGCGGCTACACCTTC
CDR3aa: CASSQELGGGGYTF

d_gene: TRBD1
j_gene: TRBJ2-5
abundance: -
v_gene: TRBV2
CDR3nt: TGTGCCAGCGCTAAGGACAGGGTGGAGACCCAGTACTTC
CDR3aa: CASAKDRVETQYF

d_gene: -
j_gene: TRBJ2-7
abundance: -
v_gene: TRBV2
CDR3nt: TGTGCCAGCGGAGCCGGTGTTGGTAGTCCCTACGAGCAGTACTTC
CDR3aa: CASGAGVGSPYEQYF

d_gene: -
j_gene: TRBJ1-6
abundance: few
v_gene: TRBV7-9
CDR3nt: TGTGCCACCCAGGCTTCGAGCTCCTATAATTCACCCCTCCACTTT
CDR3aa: CATQASSSYNSPLHF

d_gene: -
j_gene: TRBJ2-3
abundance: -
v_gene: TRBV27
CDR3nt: TGTGCCAGCAGTTTATATTGGGAGAGCGGCACAGATACGCAGTATTTT
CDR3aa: CASSLYWESGTDTQYF

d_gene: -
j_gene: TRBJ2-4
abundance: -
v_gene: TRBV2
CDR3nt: TGTGCCAGCAGTGGGGTGGCAGGCCGCTCGGTTCAGTACTTC
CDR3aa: CASSGVAGRSVQYF